This T cell receptor (beta chain) appears in the sequencing data of a study of T cells in Graves' hyperthyroidism and ophthalmopathy (dated 2019 in TCRdb). Notes on the research overall: Peripheral blood was sampled at the time of initial diagnosis, prior to any treatment. To identify TCR V-J signatures that set the groups apart, the researchers used a discovery cohort of 90 to 100 patients, made up of about 44 with Graves' ophthalmopathy and about 59 with stable Graves' hyperthyroidism. Prospective prediction of ophthalmopathy was tested in an independent validation cohort consisting of some 18 hyperthyroidism patients and approximately 16 patients who later progressed to ophthalmopathy. For training and testing, the 100 or so patients in the discovery cohort were randomly divided in a 7:3 ratio. In over five Graves' hyperthyroidism patients, the study also compared T-cell repertoires from thyroid tissue with T-cell repertoires from blood. After blood sampling, hyperthyroidism patients were treated with methimazole at a starting dose of 30 mg daily, and ophthalmopathy patients were treated with high-dose intravenous methylprednisolone. According to the paper, TCR Vbeta CDR3 sequencing was carried out on about 140 peripheral blood samples, which came from fewer than 50 ophthalmopathy, 75 to 80 hyperthyroidism and approximately 17 progressor patients.

Amplification of TCR beta CDR3 regions was carried out from RNA transcripts. A first-round RT-PCR of the TCR CDR3 used the HTBI primer set with the Qiagen OneStep RT-PCR kit. The libraries were constructed in a second round of multiplex PCR and then size-selected and purified. The libraries were sequenced on an Illumina HiSeq2000 using paired-end 100 bp reads. In the paper's pipeline: SOAPnuke was used to process the raw data, with reads discarded if the reads contained adapters or uncalled bases, had a mean Phred below 15, or lacked an exact constant-primer or identifier match. COPE v1.2.5 was used to merge the high-quality paired reads, and each unique nucleotide sequence was defined as a clonotype. Clonotypes were aligned to IMGT TRBV, TRBD and TRBJ reference segments using MiTCR v1.1. Only V-J combinations with frequency above 0.0001, covering 99% to 99.2% of repertoires, were analysed. A TCS score was defined as the ratio between F50 (clonal expansion) and ExV (chaos), using BLOSUM62-based TCRdist between CDR3 peptides within each V-J. Welch's t-statistics and random forest reduced 500 to 650 V-J features to 10 to 15, which were used in a naive Bayes classifier (R e1071). TCRdb cleaned the public reads at Q25 with fastp, built clones with MiXCR and kept in-frame beta chains. Entries are consolidated by CDR3 protein sequence, retaining the most common genes and DNA. TCRdb's processing, not the authors' own work, is the source of the V and J calls. This sample gives approximately 400,000 distinct CDR3 sequences in total; approximately 20% of them show up just once. The ten largest clones represent 3% to 4% of the sample.

Study-level results and caveats: Sample size was not statistically predetermined, and investigators were not blinded to group allocation. In validation, the model predicted progression to ophthalmopathy a median of about 6.8 months before onset, with about 64% sensitivity and 72.22% specificity. Most expanded thyroid clonotypes (frequency above 0.001) were also detected in blood, a finding suggesting that blood repertoires may reflect thyroid immune responses. A 13 V-J signature model separated ophthalmopathy from stable hyperthyroidism, with just over 85% sensitivity and just under 84% specificity in cross-validation and 80%/75% in testing.

This clonotype was detected ten times or more. Its antigen is still unknown. No quality values exist for individual bases; no much larger clone is one base distant. Graves' hyperthyroidism was defined as stable when no progression to ophthalmopathy occurred over 18 months of follow-up. Hyperthyroidism patients were aged 18 to 65 years and newly diagnosed, with disease duration of less than 2 months. The study excluded patients with uncontrolled infections, other autoimmune diseases, pregnancy or lactation. Diagnoses were based on clinical symptoms, serum thyroxine and TRAb, thyroid ultrasound and orbital computed tomography. PBMCs were separated from around 9.1 ml of fresh peripheral blood using Ficoll-Paque density gradient centrifugation. Trizol reagent was used to extract total RNA, and RNA quality was then checked on an Agilent 2100 Bioanalyzer. There are 13 amino acids in the CDR3, from cysteine to phenylalanine inclusive. Only the CDR3 portion is preserved as DNA: 39 bases, with reading frame beginning at the first base. The germline V gene yields SQVTM for CDR1 and ANQGSEA for CDR2. Deletion took 7 bases off V and 4 bases off J, with a span of 16 bases between the germline ends.

The sequencing input was blood. The source of this sequence is a woman under 30 with Graves' hyperthyroidism. The sequence links TRBV29-1 to TRBJ1-2, with no confidently assigned D gene. The DNA reads as follows: TGCAGCGCGTTGGTGAGGGAGGTCTATGGCTACACCTTC. Translation gives CSALVREVYGYTF.